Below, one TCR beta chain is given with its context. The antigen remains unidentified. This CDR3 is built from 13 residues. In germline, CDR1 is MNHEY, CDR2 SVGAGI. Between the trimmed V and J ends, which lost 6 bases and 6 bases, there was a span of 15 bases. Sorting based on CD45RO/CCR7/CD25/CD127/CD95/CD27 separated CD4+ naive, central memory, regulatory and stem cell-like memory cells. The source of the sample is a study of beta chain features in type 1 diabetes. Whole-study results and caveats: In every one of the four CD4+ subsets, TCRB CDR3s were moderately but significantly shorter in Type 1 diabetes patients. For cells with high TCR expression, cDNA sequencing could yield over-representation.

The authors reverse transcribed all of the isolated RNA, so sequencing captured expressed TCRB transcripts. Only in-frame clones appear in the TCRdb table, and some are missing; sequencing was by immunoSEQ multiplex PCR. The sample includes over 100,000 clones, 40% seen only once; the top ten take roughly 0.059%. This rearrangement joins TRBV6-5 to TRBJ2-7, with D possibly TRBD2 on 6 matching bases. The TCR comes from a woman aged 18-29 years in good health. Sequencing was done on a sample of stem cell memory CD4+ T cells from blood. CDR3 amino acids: CASRRDGGSEQYF. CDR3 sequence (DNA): TGTGCCAGCAGGCGGGACGGAGGATCCGAGCAGTACTTC.